The T cell receptor (beta chain) under discussion was sequenced for a study of CD8 T cells in Susac syndrome. Study-level points and caveats: The authors found no clonal expansion in Susac syndrome CD4+ T cell repertoires.

The authors reverse transcribed roughly 0.5 to 1 ug RNA with random hexamers. One entry per CDR3 protein, called by TCRdb with MiXCR from the immunoSEQ multiplex PCR reads. Of around 110,000 distinct CDR3 sequences in the sample, nearly 96% are singletons; the top ten hold approximately 0.15%. TCR beta was sequenced from blood CD8+ and CD4+ T cells. As judged by recently defined diagnostic criteria, patients with Susac syndrome had definite or probable disease. Trimming removed 3 bases from V and 2 bases from J; junction bases left unmatched: 4. The CDR3 loop spans 14 amino acids. Germline CDR1 is LNHNV and CDR2 is YYDKDF (reference sequence). Points on this clonotype: What it recognizes is unknown.

The TCR sequence derives from a human donor with Susac syndrome. Sequencing used CD4+ T cells from PBMCs. This chain joins TRBV15 and TRBJ2-7; 7 bases match TRBD1. The CDR3 reads CATSSRQGPYEQYF. The CDR3 coding sequence is TGTGCCACCAGCAGTAGACAGGGTCCCTACGAGCAGTACTTC. The full variable domain, rest sourced from reference TRBV15 and TRBJ2-7, is DAMVIQNPRYQVTQFGKPVTLSCSQTLNHNVMYWYQQKSSQAPKLLFHYYDKDFNNEADTPDNFQSRRPNTSFCFLDIRSPGLGDTAMYLCATSSRQGPYEQYFGPGTRLTVT.